These 22 T cell receptor beta chains were sequenced from one sample in a study of cytomegalovirus exposure and HLA in healthy donors. The PCR was carried out with 60 Vbeta primers and 13 Jbeta primers. Assay: immunoSEQ multiplex PCR; the TCRdb copy retains only in-frame clones and omits some. The table lists around 60,000 clones, about 75% of them singletons. The material sequenced was PBMCs. Source of these receptors: a woman in her 40s in good health and CMV-seropositive.

This chain joins TRBV7-9 and TRBJ1-4; D not certain. The CDR3 extends over 13 amino acids. Germline V CDR1 and CDR2: SEHNR, FQNEAQ (reference sequence). The CDR3 bases are TGTTCCGTCCGGCGGGAGGCTAATGAAAAACTGTTTTTT. This sequence encodes CSVRREANEKLFF.

This clone has more than one count but fewer than ten. The V gene is TRBV5-6, the J gene TRBJ1-6; a possible D gene is TRBD1 (5 bases). CDR1 SGHDT and CDR2 YYEEEE come from the germline V gene. The CDR3 has 16 residues. V was clipped by 3 bases and J by 7 bases, with 17 bases between them. This CDR3 reads CASSSSRGRGNSPLHF. CDR3 nucleotides: TGTGCCAGCAGCTCCTCTCGGGGGAGAGGGAATTCACCCCTCCACTTT. Using reference TRBV5-6 and TRBJ1-6 for the parts outside the CDR3, the full variable domain is DAGVTQSPTHLIKTRGQQVTLRCSPKSGHDTVSWYQQALGQGPQFIFQYYEEEERQRGNFPDRFSGHQFPNYSSELNVNALLLGDSALYLCASSSSRGRGNSPLHFGNGTRLTVT.

This clone has just a few counts. One end of the junction is discordant with germline, which a read error may explain. CDR3 loop: CASNLMGLAGGPGTDTQYF. The CDR3 DNA sequence: TGTGCCAGCAACTTAATGGGACTAGCGGGGGGGCCAGGGACAGATACGCAGTATTTT. The chain carries TRBV7-9 and TRBJ2-3, with 16 bases lining up with TRBD2. Germline V gene sequence: CDR1 SEHNR, CDR2 FQNEAQ (reference sequence). The CDR3 totals 19 residues.

In DNA, the CDR3 is TGTGCCAGCAGCTTGGAGCGGGGTCCCTACGAGCAGTACTTC. Its protein product is CASSLERGPYEQYF. The chain joins TRBV5-5 to TRBJ2-7, with TRBD2 matching over 7 bases. The CDR3 spans 14 residues. Germline CDR1 reads SGHKS; CDR2 reads YYEKEE (reference sequence). J was trimmed by 2 bases and V by 0 bases; bases with no gene match: 2.

The V call is TRBV19, the J call TRBJ1-5, with TRBD1 matching over 12 bases. The junction had 16 bases not matched to a gene; V was cut back by 3 bases and J by 4 bases. The germline CDR1 and CDR2 sequences are LNHDA and SQIVND (reference sequence). The CDR3 has 20 residues. The CDR3 region has the DNA TGTGCCAGTAGTATCGTTGTTGGGACAGGGGGCGGTCGTGGTAATCAGCCCCAGCATTTT. Amino acids: CASSIVVGTGGGRGNQPQHF.

The chain combines TRBV7-3 with TRBJ2-3; TRBD2 matches at 11 bases. CDR3 length: 18 residues. V trimming: 11 bases; J trimming: 8 bases; junction bases outside the gene matches: 24. The germline V gene encodes CDR1 SGHTA and CDR2 FQGTGA. This CDR3 is CASSGVAGGPGRSGTQYF. The CDR3, as DNA: TGTGCCTCCTCAGGGGTAGCGGGGGGGCCAGGTCGCTCCGGTACGCAGTATTTT.

The V and J genes are TRBV30 and TRBJ2-2; the match to TRBD1 covers 7 bases. In germline, CDR1 is GTSNPN, CDR2 SVGIG (reference sequence). With V trimmed by 6 bases and J by 0 bases, 7 bases remained unmatched. CDR3 length equals 15 residues. The CDR3 DNA is TGTGCCTGCAGACCGGGACAGCCGAACACCGGGGAGCTGTTTTTT. As protein: CACRPGQPNTGELFF.

The V call is TRBV29-1, the J call TRBJ1-1; 8 nucleotides agree with TRBD1. The junction had 6 bases not matched to a gene; V was cut back by 4 bases and J by 5 bases. The CDR3 length is 13 residues. Per germline, CDR1 SQVTM and CDR2 ANQGSEA. This CDR3 reads CSVVTGVRTEAFF. The CDR3 nucleotides read TGCAGCGTTGTGACAGGGGTGAGGACTGAAGCTTTCTTT. The full variable domain, completed using reference TRBV29-1 and TRBJ1-1, is SAVISQKPSRDICQRGTSLTIQCQVDSQVTMMFWYRQQPGQSLTLIATANQGSEATYESGFVIDKFPISRPNLTFSTLTVSNMSPEDSSIYLCSVVTGVRTEAFFGQGTRLTVV.

The genes are TRBV7-9 and TRBJ1-2; no reliable D call. Between the trimmed V and J ends, which lost 3 bases and 7 bases, there was a span of 9 bases. CDR1 is SEHNR and CDR2 is FQNEAQ in the germline V gene (reference sequence). The CDR3 spans 12 residues. The CDR3 DNA sequence: TGTGCCAGCAGCTTTGACACCAGTGGCTACACCTTC. Translating it yields CASSFDTSGYTF. Supplemented by reference TRBV7-9 and TRBJ1-2, the full variable domain reads DTGVSQNPRHKITKRGQNVTFRCDPISEHNRLYWYRQTLGQGPEFLTYFQNEAQLEKSRLLSDRFSAERPKGSFSTLEIQRTEQGDSAMYLCASSFDTSGYTFGSGTRLTVV.

J is TRBJ2-3 and V is TRBV19; D possibly corresponds to TRBD1 (5 bases). Trimming took 1 base from V and 2 from J, leaving 22 bases between them. The length of the CDR3 is 19 residues. The V gene's germline CDR1 is LNHDA and CDR2 SQIVND (reference sequence). The CDR3 nucleotides are TGTGCCAGTAGTATAGCCCCTCGACAGATCTTGACACACACAGATACGCAGTATTTT. This translates into CASSIAPRQILTHTDTQYF.

The V and J genes are TRBV7-3 and TRBJ2-3, with TRBD2 matching 7 bases. The CDR3 runs to 15 residues. Germline V gene data show CDR1 as SGHTA and CDR2 as FQGTGA. Trimming cost V 3 bases and J 2 bases; bases outside gene matches: 5. The DNA of the CDR3 is TGTGCCAGCAGCTTGACTAGCAGAGACACAGATACGCAGTATTTT. Translated: CASSLTSRDTDTQYF. The variable domain in full, with the rest retrieved from reference TRBV7-3 and TRBJ2-3, is GAGVSQTPSNKVTEKGKYVELRCDPISGHTALYWYRQSLGQGPEFLIYFQGTGAADDSGLPNDRFFAVRPEGSVSTLKIQRTERGDSAVYLCASSLTSRDTDTQYFGPGTRLTVL.

The chain joins TRBV7-9 to TRBJ1-2, with no clear D. The CDR3 is 12 amino acids. V lost 6 bases and J lost 6, with 11 bases in between. The germline gives CDR1 SEHNR, CDR2 FQNEAQ (reference sequence). The CDR3 DNA sequence: TGTGCCAGCAGTTTCGGTCGGGATGGCTACACCTTC. Translating gives CASSFGRDGYTF.

The chain couples TRBV4-3 to TRBJ1-2, with 10 nucleotides matching TRBD1. CDR1 is LGHNA, CDR2 YSLEER, per germline. The CDR3 contains 16 residues. V shed 1 base and J 4 bases; nucleotides not matched to a gene: 6. In DNA, the CDR3 is TGCGCCAGCAGCCAAGTGGGGACAGGGGCGAGCTATGGCTACACCTTC. The encoded protein is CASSQVGTGASYGYTF.

This chain links TRBV6-5 with TRBJ2-7, with 7 nucleotides matching TRBD1. V was pared by 2 bases and J by 3 bases, with 1 base of the junction left unmatched. This CDR3 comprises 13 residues. CDR1 is MNHEY, CDR2 SVGAGI, per germline. The CDR3 region has the DNA TGTGCCAGCAGTTACCGGGACAGCTACGAGCAGTACTTC. The encoded protein is CASSYRDSYEQYF.

The V call is TRBV19, the J call TRBJ1-2; 9 nucleotides agree with TRBD1. V gave up 6 bases and J gave up 6 bases; unmatched junction bases: 2. The germline V gene has CDR1 LNHDA and CDR2 SQIVND (reference sequence). This CDR3 contains 12 residues. Written as DNA, the CDR3 is TGTGCCAGTAGGAGGACAGGGGATGGCTACACCTTC. It encodes CASRRTGDGYTF.

V gene TRBV18 combines with J gene TRBJ1-2, with 8 bases identical to TRBD1. Per the germline V gene, CDR1 is KGHSH and CDR2 is LQKENI. J was trimmed by 4 bases and V by 3 bases; bases with no gene match: 1. The CDR3 covers 13 residues. CDR3 in amino acids: CASSPGQVYGYTF. CDR3 nucleotides: TGTGCCAGCTCACCGGGACAGGTCTATGGCTACACCTTC.

This chain connects TRBV5-6 to TRBJ2-2; D call uncertain. The CDR3 is made up of 13 amino acids. CDR1 SGHDT and CDR2 YYEEEE come from the germline V gene. The V gene lost 0 bases and the J gene lost 7 bases, with 7 bases spanning the gap. The CDR3 bases are TGTGCCAGCAGCTTGGGAGCTGGCGGGGAGCTGTTTTTT. Translation: CASSLGAGGELFF.

The chain joins TRBV6-5 to TRBJ2-7; 9 bases fit TRBD1. The CDR3 has 15 residues. Germline lookup yields CDR1 MNHEY and CDR2 SVGAGI. V shed 4 bases and J 5 bases; nucleotides not matched to a gene: 9. The CDR3 DNA reads as TGTGCCAGCAGTTTCTCACAGGGGGCTGGCCACGAGCAGTACTTC. Its translation is CASSFSQGAGHEQYF.

This clone was picked up a small number of times. Other DNA sequences of this sample code for an identical CDR3. CDR3 in DNA: TGTGCCAGTAGTATAGTGTCGGGAGGCTACACCTTC. This encodes CASSIVSGGYTF. The chain has TRBV19 and TRBJ1-2; D gene unclear. The length of the CDR3 is 12 residues. Germline CDR1 reads LNHDA; CDR2 reads SQIVND (reference sequence). The ends were cut back, 1 base at V and 8 bases at J, with 8 bases in the middle.

The V and J genes are TRBV28 and TRBJ2-3, with 8 bases matching TRBD2. V was pared by 4 bases and J by 4 bases, with 10 bases of the junction left unmatched. CDR3 size: 16 residues. CDR1 and CDR2 from the germline V gene are MDHEN and SYDVKM. The CDR3 loop is CASSSPGDSGADTQYF. CDR3 nucleotides: TGTGCCAGCAGTTCCCCCGGGGATAGCGGGGCAGATACGCAGTATTTT.

This chain joins TRBV19 and TRBJ2-3, with 14 bases identical to TRBD2. Germline assignment: CDR1 LNHDA and CDR2 SQIVND (reference sequence). The CDR3 contains 17 residues. V gave up 6 bases and J gave up 6 bases; unmatched junction bases: 11. The CDR3 nucleotides read TGTGCCAGTAGCCGGACTAGCGGGGGGCAACTTGCCGATACGCAGTATTTT. Encoded protein: CASSRTSGGQLADTQYF.

The CDR3 here is CASSWQEGLNTEAFF. DNA for the CDR3: TGCGCCAGCAGCTGGCAAGAGGGCCTGAACACTGAAGCTTTCTTT. This chain links TRBV5-1 with TRBJ1-1; D ambiguous. V was shortened by 3 bases and J by 0 bases, with 12 bases between the two germline ends. This CDR3 is 15 amino acids long. The germline V gene encodes CDR1 SGHRS and CDR2 YFSETQ.